This T cell receptor (beta chain) was sequenced for a study of lymphopenia after photon versus proton radiotherapy. With regard to this clone: The antigen is not known.

Study findings and constraints: Relative stability marked proton patients; photon patients lost diversity and naive cells. Only patients who died were analyzed for survival; proton advantage is unproven.

Sequencing used immunoSEQ multiplex PCR; TCRdb keeps in-frame clones, though not all of them. Among approximately 9,100 clones listed, almost 90% were seen once. The trim removed 5 bases at V and 4 bases at J, leaving 5 bases unmatched. From germline, CDR1 is SGHTA and CDR2 FQGTGA. CDR3 length: 16 amino acids. The chain couples TRBV7-3 to TRBJ2-2; 12 nucleotides match TRBD2. The receptor was derived from a man older than 75 with cholangiocarcinoma. The material sequenced was peripheral blood, taken from a patient treated with photon-based radiotherapy. The CDR3 loop reads CASSPSGGAGTGELFF. The CDR3 region has the DNA TGTGCCAGCAGCCCTAGCGGGGGGGCCGGCACCGGGGAGCTGTTTTTT.